This record covers a single T cell receptor beta chain. Its target is unknown. Sequencing used immunoSEQ multiplex PCR; TCRdb keeps in-frame clones, though not all of them. The sample includes 8,500 to 13,000 clones, under 90% of them seen just once. The entry originates in a study of immune evolution from preneoplasia to lung adenocarcinoma. This CDR3 is built from 14 residues. Trimming took 4 bases from V and 2 from J; bases not matched to a gene: 5. Germline V gene lookup returns CDR1 SGHRS and CDR2 YFSETQ. Study conclusions and caveats: From normal lung to invasive adenocarcinoma, top clone frequencies appeared to decrease.

H&E slides confirmed each diagnosis, reviewed by two pathologists independently. The clonotype comes from a person aged 70 to 80 with lung adenocarcinoma. Sequenced material: FFPE minimally invasive lung adenocarcinoma tissue. This chain links TRBV5-1 with TRBJ1-2; TRBD1 agrees at 7 bases. CDR3 amino acids: CASSTGQINYGYTF. In nucleotides, the CDR3 is TGCGCCAGCAGCACGGGACAGATCAACTATGGCTACACCTTC.